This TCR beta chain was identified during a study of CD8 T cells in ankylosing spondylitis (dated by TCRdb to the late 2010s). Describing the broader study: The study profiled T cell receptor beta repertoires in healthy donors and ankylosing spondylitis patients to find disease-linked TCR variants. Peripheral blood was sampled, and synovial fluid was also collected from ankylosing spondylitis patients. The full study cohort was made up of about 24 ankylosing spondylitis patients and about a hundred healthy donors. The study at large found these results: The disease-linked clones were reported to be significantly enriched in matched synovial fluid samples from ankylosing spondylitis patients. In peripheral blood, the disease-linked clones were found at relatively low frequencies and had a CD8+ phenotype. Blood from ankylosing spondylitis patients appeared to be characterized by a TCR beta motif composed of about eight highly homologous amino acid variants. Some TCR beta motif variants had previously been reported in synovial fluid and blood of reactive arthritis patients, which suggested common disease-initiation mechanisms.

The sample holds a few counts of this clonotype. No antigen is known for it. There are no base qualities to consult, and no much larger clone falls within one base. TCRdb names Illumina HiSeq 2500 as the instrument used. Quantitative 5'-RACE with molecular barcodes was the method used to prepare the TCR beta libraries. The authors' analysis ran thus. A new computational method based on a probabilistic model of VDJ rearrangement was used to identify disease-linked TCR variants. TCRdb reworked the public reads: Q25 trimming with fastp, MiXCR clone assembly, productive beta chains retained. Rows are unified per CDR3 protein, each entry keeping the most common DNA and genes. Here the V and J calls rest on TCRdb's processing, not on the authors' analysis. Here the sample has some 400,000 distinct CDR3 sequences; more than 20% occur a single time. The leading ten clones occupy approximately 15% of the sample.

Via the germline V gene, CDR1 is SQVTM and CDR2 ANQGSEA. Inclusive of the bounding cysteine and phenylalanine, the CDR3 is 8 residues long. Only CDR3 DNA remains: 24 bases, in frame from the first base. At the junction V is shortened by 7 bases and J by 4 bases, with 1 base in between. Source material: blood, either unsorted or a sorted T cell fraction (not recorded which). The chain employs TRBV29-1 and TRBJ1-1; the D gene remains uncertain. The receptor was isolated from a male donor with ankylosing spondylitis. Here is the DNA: TGCAGCGCCACTGAAGCTTTCTTT. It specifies CSATEAFF.